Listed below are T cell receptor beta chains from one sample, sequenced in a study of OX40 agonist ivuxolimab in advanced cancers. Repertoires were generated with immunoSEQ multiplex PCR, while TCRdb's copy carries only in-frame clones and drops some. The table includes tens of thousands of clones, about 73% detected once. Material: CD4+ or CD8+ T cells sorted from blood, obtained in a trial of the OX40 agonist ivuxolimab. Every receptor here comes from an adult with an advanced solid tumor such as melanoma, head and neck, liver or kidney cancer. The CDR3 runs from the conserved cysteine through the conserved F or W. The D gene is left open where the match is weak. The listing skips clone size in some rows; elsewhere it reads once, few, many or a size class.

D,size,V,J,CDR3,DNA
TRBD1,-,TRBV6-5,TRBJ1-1,CASRIGQGKTEAFF,TGTGCCAGCAGGATAGGACAGGGCAAGACTGAAGCTTTCTTT
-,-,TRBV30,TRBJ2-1,CAWSVGWNEQFF,TGTGCCTGGAGTGTAGGTTGGAATGAGCAGTTCTTC
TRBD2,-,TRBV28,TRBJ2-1,CASSLLAGGPTHEQFF,TGTGCCAGCAGTCTACTAGCGGGAGGCCCTACGCATGAGCAGTTCTTC
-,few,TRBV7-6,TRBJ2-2,CATAASHLNTGELFF,TGTGCCACCGCAGCTTCCCACCTGAACACCGGGGAGCTGTTTTTT
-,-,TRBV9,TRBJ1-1,CASSVGFRRGTEAFF,TGTGCCAGCAGCGTAGGTTTCCGGAGGGGCACTGAAGCTTTCTTT
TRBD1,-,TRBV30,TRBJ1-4,CAWMTGTGAEKLFF,TGTGCCTGGATGACCGGGACAGGGGCTGAAAAACTGTTTTTT
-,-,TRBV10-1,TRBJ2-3,CASSRDTRTDTQYF,TGCGCCAGCAGTCGGGATACCCGCACAGATACGCAGTATTTT
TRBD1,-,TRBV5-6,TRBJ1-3,CASGTVGLSGNTIYF,TGTGCCAGCGGGACAGTCGGTTTATCGGGAAACACCATATATTTT
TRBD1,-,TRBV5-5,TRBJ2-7,CASSYGTGTREQYF,TGTGCCAGCAGTTACGGGACAGGGACGCGCGAGCAGTACTTC
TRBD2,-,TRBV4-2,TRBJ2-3,CASSQEVWAGDRTDTQYF,TGTGCCAGCAGCCAAGAAGTGTGGGCGGGAGATAGGACAGATACGCAGTATTTT
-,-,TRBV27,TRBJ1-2,CASPGALYLCGYTF,-
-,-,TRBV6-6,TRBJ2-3,CASSRDHRTTDTQYF,TGTGCCAGCAGTCGGGACCACCGCACCACAGATACGCAGTATTTT
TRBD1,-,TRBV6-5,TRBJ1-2,CASRQGASYGYTF,TGTGCCAGCAGGCAGGGGGCGAGCTATGGCTACACCTTC
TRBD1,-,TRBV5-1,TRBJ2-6,CASSSRTGSRTGANVLTF,TGCGCCAGCAGCTCGCGGACAGGTTCACGAACTGGGGCCAACGTCCTGACTTTC
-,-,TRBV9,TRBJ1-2,CASSPQRTGFSDGYTF,TGTGCCAGCAGCCCTCAAAGAACAGGGTTTAGCGATGGCTACACCTTC
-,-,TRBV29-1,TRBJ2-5,CSVETRETQYF,TGCAGCGTTGAAACTCGGGAGACCCAGTACTTC
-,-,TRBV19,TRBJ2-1,CASSMGRTGQFF,TGTGCCAGTAGTATGGGGAGGACCGGGCAGTTCTTC
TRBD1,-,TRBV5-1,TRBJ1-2,CASSPGDRSMLAYTF,TGCGCCAGCAGCCCGGGGGACAGATCTATGCTAGCATACACCTTC
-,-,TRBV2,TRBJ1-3,CASSTHGGATGNTIYF,TGTGCCAGCAGTACACATGGGGGGGCCACTGGAAACACCATATATTTT
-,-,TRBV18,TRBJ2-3,CASSPYGGSDTQYF,TGTGCCAGCTCACCCTACGGCGGGTCGGATACGCAGTATTTT
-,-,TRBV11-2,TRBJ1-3,CASSLSAGKYGNTIYF,TGTGCCAGCAGCTTATCCGCAGGGAAGTATGGAAACACCATATATTTT
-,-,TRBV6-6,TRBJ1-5,CASSYQARDGQPQHF,TGTGCCAGCAGTTACCAGGCCAGAGATGGTCAGCCCCAGCATTTT
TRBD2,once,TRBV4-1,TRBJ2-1,CASSQEQARRGMHEQFF,TGCGCCAGCAGCCAAGAGCAGGCGCGGCGGGGGATGCATGAGCAGTTCTTC
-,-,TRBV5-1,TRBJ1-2,CASSLRGHGYTF,TGCGCCAGCAGCTTGCGGGGGCATGGCTACACCTTC
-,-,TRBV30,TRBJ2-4,CAWSVGQHIQYF,TGTGCCTGGAGTGTAGGCCAACACATTCAGTACTTC
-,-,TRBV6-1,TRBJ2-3,CASRQNRAPQYF,TGTGCCAGCAGACAGAACAGGGCACCGCAGTATTTT
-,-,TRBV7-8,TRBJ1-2,CASSQNRDGYTF,TGTGCCAGCAGCCAAAACAGGGATGGCTACACCTTC
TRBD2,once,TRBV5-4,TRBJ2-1,CASSLPGGGRNEQFF,TGTGCCAGCAGCTTGCCCGGTGGCGGGAGGAATGAGCAGTTCTTC
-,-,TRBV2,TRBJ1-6,CASSAGGSSYNSPLHF,TGTGCCAGCAGTGCGGGGGGGAGCTCCTATAATTCACCCCTCCACTTT
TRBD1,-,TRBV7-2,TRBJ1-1,CASSGDRRTEAFF,TGTGCCAGCAGCGGGGACAGGAGGACTGAAGCTTTCTTT
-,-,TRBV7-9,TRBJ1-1,CASSLEGGGFEAFF,TGTGCCAGCAGCTTAGAGGGAGGGGGGTTTGAAGCTTTCTTT
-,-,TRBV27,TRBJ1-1,CASSLLPPGNGAFF,TGTGCCAGCAGTTTATTGCCTCCGGGCAACGGGGCTTTCTTT
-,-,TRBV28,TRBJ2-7,CASKGGYEQYF,TGTGCCAGCAAGGGGGGGTACGAGCAGTACTTC
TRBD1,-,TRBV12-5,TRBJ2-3,CASGSGQGGSTDTQYF,TGTGCTAGTGGTTCTGGACAGGGTGGGAGCACAGATACGCAGTATTTT
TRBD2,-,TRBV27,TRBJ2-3,CASSRPRGGRPDTQYF,TGTGCCAGCAGTCGTCCCCGGGGGGGCCGGCCAGATACGCAGTATTTT
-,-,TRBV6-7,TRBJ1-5,CASSGNSNQPQHF,TGTGCCAGCAGTGGCAATAGCAATCAGCCCCAGCATTTT
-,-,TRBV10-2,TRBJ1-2,CASSDARRNYGYTF,TGCGCCAGCAGTGACGCACGGAGAAACTATGGCTACACCTTC
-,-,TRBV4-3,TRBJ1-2,CASSQDLSRGGGYTF,TGCGCCAGCAGCCAAGATCTTTCCAGGGGAGGCGGCTACACCTTC
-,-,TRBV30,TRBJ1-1,CAWNPGGYTEAFF,TGTGCCTGGAACCCCGGGGGATACACTGAAGCTTTCTTT
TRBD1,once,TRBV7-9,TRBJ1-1,CASSLDRASEAFF,TGTGCCAGCAGCCTCGACAGGGCTTCTGAAGCTTTCTTT
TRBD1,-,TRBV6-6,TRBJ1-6,CASSRGTGSSPLHF,TGTGCCAGCAGTCGGGGGACAGGCTCTTCACCCCTCCACTTT
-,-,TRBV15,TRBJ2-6,CATSTLYRAGANVLTF,TGTGCCACCAGCACCCTCTACAGGGCTGGGGCCAACGTCCTGACTTTC
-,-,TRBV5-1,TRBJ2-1,CASSLGLYNEQFF,TGCGCCAGCAGCTTAGGCCTGTACAATGAGCAGTTCTTC
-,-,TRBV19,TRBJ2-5,CASSIVGVPETQYF,TGTGCCAGTAGTATAGTCGGGGTTCCAGAGACCCAGTACTTC
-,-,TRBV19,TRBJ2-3,CASSPRFSTDTQYF,TGTGCCAGTAGTCCTAGATTCAGCACAGATACGCAGTATTTT
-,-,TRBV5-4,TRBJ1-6,CASSLVGSRSYNSPLHF,TGTGCCAGCAGCTTGGTTGGGTCCCGCTCCTATAATTCACCCCTCCACTTT
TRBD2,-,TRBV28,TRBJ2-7,CASGTSNSYEQYF,TGTGCCAGCGGGACTAGCAACTCCTACGAGCAGTACTTC
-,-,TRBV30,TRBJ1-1,CAGTSGTVNTEAFF,TGTGCCGGCACGTCCGGGACGGTGAACACTGAAGCTTTCTTT
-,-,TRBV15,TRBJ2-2,CATSPAPNTGELFF,TGTGCCACCAGCCCGGCCCCGAACACCGGGGAGCTGTTTTTT
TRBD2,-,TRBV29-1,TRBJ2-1,CSGGTSSYNEQFF,TGCAGCGGGGGGACTAGCTCCTACAATGAGCAGTTCTTC
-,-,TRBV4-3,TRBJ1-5,CASSQDVAGYQPQHF,TGCGCCAGCAGCCAAGATGTGGCGGGGTATCAGCCCCAGCATTTT
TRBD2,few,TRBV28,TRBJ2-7,CASSLHGTSSSPKQYF,TGTGCCAGCAGTCTACACGGGACTAGCTCGTCTCCAAAGCAGTACTTC
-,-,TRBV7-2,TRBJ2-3,CASSNPRGGTDTQYF,TGTGCCAGCAGCAATCCGAGGGGTGGCACAGATACGCAGTATTTT
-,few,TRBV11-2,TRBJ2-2,CASSLVGSFAPTGELFF,TGTGCCAGCAGCTTAGTGGGCTCTTTCGCCCCCACCGGGGAGCTGTTTTTT
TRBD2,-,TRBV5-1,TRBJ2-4,CASSALAGWDIQYF,TGCGCCAGCAGCGCTCTAGCGGGGTGGGACATTCAGTACTTC
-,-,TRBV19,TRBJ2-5,CASRSGAPNQETQYF,TGTGCCAGTAGAAGTGGGGCTCCTAACCAAGAGACCCAGTACTTC
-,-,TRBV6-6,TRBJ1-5,CASSHRGGAPYQPQHF,TGTGCCAGCAGTCACCGGGGGGGAGCCCCCTATCAGCCCCAGCATTTT